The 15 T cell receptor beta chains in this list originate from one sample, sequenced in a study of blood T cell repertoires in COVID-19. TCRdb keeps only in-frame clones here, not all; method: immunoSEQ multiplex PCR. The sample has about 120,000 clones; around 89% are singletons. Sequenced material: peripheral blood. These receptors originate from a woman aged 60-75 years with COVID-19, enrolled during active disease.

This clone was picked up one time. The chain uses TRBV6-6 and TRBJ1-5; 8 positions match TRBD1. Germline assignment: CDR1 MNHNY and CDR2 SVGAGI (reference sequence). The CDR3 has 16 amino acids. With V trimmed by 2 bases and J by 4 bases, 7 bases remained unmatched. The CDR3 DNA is TGTGCCAGCAGTTACGTCACAGGGGGTAGGAATCAGCCCCAGCATTTT. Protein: CASSYVTGGRNQPQHF.

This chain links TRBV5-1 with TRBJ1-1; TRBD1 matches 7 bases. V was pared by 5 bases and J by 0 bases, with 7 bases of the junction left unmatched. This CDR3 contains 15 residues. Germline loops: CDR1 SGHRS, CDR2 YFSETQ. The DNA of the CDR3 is TGCGCCAGCAGACAAAGCACAGGGGTGAACACTGAAGCTTTCTTT. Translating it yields CASRQSTGVNTEAFF.

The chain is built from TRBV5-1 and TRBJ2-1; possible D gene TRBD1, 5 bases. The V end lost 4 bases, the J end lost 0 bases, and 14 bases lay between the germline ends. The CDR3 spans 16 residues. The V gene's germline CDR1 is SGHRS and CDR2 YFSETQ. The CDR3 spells CASSLDTRSSYNEQFF. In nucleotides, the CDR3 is TGCGCCAGCAGCCTGGACACCCGAAGCTCCTACAATGAGCAGTTCTTC.

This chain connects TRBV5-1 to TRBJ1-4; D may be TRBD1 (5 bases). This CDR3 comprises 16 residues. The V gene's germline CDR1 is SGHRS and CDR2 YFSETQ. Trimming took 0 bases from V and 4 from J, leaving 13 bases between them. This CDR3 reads CASSLVTGSDNEKLFF. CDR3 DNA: TGCGCCAGCAGCTTGGTAACAGGTTCAGATAATGAAAAACTGTTTTTT.

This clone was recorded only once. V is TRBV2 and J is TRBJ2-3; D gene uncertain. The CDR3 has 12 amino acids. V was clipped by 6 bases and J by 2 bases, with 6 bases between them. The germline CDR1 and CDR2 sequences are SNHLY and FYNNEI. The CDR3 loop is CASSSNTDTQYF. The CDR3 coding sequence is TGTGCCAGCAGCTCTAACACAGATACGCAGTATTTT. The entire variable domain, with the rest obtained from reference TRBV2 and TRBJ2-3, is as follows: EPEVTQTPSHQVTQMGQEVILRCVPISNHLYFYWYRQILGQKVEFLVSFYNNEISEKSEIFDDQFSVERPDGSNFTLKIRSTKLEDSAMYFCASSSNTDTQYFGPGTRLTVL.

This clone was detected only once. The CDR3 DNA is TGTGCCAGCAGTTACTCGAGGACAGGGAACTATGGCTACACCTTC. This gives the protein CASSYSRTGNYGYTF. The chain employs TRBV6-5 and TRBJ1-2; 8 nucleotides agree with TRBD1. Germline values: CDR1 MNHEY, CDR2 SVGAGI. This CDR3 is 15 amino acids long. V lost 0 bases to trimming and J lost 2 bases; unmatched junction nucleotides: 2.

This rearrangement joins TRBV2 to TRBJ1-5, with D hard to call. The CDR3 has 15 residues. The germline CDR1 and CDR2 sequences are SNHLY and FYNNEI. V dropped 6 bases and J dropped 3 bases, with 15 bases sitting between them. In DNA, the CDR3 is TGTGCCAGCAGCACGGGATTTACTAACAATCAGCCCCAGCATTTT. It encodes CASSTGFTNNQPQHF.

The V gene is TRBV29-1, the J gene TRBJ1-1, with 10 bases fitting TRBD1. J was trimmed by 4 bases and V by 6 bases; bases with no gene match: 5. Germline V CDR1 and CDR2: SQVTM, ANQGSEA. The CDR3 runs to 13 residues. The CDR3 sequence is CSVRTGGTTEAFF. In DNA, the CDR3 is TGCAGCGTCCGGACAGGGGGGACCACTGAAGCTTTCTTT.

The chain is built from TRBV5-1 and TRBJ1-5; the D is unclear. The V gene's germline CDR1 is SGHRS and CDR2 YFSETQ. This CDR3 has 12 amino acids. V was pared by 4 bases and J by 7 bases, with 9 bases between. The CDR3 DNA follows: TGCGCCAGCAGCCTCCGAGGGCAGCCCCAGCATTTT. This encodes CASSLRGQPQHF.

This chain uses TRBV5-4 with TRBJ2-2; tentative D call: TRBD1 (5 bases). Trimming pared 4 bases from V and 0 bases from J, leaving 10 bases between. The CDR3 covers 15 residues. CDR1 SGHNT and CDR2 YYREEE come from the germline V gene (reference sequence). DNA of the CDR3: TGTGCCAGCAGCCCAGGGCGATCGAACACCGGGGAGCTGTTTTTT. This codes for CASSPGRSNTGELFF.

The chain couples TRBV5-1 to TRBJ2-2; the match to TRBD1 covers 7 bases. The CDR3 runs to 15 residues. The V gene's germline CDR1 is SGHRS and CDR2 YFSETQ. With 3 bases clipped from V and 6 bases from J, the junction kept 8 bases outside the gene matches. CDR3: CASSSTLTGSGELFF. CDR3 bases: TGCGCCAGCAGCTCAACACTGACAGGGTCCGGGGAGCTGTTTTTT.

DNA for the CDR3: TGTGCCAGCAGCCAAGTGAGTCGCCCCCGAAATGAGCAGTTCTTC. Its translation: CASSQVSRPRNEQFF. The chain carries TRBV3-1 (or the pseudogene TRBV3-2) and TRBJ2-1; D is uncertain. The CDR3 totals 15 residues. The germline gives CDR1 LGHDT, CDR2 YNNKEL (reference sequence). V was shortened by 1 base and J by 7 bases, with 14 bases between the two germline ends.

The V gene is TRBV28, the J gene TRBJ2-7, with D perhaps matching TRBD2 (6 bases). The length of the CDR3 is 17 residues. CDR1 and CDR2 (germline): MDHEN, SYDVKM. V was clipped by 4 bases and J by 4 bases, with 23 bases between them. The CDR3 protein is CASSSHFWREVDYEQYF. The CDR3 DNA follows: TGTGCCAGCAGTTCTCACTTTTGGCGGGAAGTAGATTACGAGCAGTACTTC. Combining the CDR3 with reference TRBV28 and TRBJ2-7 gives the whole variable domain DVKVTQSSRYLVKRTGEKVFLECVQDMDHENMFWYRQDPGLGLRLIYFSYDVKMKEKGDIPEGYSVSREKKERFSLILESASTNQTSMYLCASSSHFWREVDYEQYFGPGTRLTVT.

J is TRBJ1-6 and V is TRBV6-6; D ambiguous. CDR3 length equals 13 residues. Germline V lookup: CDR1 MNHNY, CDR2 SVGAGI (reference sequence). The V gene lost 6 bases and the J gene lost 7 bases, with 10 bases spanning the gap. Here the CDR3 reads CASRGPGNSPLHF. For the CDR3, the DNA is TGTGCCAGCAGGGGCCCGGGGAATTCACCCCTCCACTTT.

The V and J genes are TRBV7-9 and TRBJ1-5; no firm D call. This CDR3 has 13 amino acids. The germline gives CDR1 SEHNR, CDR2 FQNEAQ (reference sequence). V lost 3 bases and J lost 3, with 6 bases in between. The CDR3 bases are TGTGCCAGCAGCTTTTCCCTCAATCAGCCCCAGCATTTT. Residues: CASSFSLNQPQHF. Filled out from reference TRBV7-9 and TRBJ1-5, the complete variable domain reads DTGVSQNPRHKITKRGQNVTFRCDPISEHNRLYWYRQTLGQGPEFLTYFQNEAQLEKSRLLSDRFSAERPKGSFSTLEIQRTEQGDSAMYLCASSFSLNQPQHFGDGTRLSIL.